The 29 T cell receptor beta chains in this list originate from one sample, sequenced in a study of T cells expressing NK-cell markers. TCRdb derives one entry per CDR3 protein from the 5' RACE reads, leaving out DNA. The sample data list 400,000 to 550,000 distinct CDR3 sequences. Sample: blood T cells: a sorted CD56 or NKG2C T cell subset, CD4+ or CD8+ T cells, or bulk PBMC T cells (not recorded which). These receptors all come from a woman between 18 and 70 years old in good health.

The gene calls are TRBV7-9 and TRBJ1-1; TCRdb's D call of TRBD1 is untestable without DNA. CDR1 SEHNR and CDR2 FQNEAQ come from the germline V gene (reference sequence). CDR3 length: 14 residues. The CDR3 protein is CASSFPIGGSEAFF. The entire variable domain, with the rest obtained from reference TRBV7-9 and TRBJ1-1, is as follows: DTGVSQNPRHKITKRGQNVTFRCDPISEHNRLYWYRQTLGQGPEFLTYFQNEAQLEKSRLLSDRFSAERPKGSFSTLEIQRTEQGDSAMYLCASSFPIGGSEAFFGQGTRLTVV.

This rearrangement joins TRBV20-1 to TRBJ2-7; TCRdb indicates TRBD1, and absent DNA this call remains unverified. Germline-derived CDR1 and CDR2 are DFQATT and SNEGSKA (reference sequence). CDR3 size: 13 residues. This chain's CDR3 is CSPLGGSSYEQYF.

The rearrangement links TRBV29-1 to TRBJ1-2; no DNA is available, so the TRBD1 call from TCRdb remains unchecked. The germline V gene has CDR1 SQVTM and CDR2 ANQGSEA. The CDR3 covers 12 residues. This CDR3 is CSVAAGGQGYTF.

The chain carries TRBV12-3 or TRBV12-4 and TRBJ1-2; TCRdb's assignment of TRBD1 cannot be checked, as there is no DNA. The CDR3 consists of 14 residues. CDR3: CASRWTGTVWGYTF.

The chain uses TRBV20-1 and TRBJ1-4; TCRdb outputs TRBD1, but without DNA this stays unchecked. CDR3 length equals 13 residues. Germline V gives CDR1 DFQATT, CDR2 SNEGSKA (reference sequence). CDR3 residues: CSARGQEVEKLFF.

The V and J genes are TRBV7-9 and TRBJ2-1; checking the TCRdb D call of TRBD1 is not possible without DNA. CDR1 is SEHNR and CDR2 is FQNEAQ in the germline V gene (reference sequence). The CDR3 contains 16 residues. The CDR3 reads CASSPMDGALYNEQFF.

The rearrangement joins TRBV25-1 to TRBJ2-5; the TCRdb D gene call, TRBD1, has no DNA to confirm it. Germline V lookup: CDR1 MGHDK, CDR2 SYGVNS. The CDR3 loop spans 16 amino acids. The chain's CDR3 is CASSVPSRDQQETQYF.

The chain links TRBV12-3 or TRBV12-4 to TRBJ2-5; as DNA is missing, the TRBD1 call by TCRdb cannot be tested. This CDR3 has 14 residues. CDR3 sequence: CASNDRDFQETQYF.

The CDR3 protein is CSGSVGLTGELFF. The V gene is TRBV29-1, the J gene TRBJ2-2; TCRdb gives TRBD2 as the D gene, but with no DNA this cannot be confirmed. Germline V lookup: CDR1 SQVTM, CDR2 ANQGSEA. The CDR3 runs 13 residues.

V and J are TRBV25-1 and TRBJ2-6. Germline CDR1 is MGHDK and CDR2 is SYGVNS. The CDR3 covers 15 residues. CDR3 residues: CASSEGVTGANVLTF.

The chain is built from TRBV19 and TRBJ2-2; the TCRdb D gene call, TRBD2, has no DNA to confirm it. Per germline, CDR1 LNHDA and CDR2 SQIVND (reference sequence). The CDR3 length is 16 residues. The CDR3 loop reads CASSPSGRIGTGELFF.

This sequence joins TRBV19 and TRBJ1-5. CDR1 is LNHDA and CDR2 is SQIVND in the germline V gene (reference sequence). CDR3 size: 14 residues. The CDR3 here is CASRETNSNQPQHF.

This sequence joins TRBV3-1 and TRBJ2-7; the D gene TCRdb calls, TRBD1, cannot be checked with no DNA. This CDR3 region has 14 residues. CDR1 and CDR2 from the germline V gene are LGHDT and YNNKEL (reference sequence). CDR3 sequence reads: CASSQVERDYEQYF.

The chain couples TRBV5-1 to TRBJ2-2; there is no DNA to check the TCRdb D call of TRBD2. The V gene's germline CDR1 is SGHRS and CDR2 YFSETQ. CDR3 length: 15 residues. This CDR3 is CASSQIGTSAGELFF. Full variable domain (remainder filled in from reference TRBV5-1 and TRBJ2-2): KAGVTQTPRYLIKTRGQQVTLSCSPISGHRSVSWYQQTPGQGLQFLFEYFSETQRNKGNFPGRFSGRQFSNSRSEMNVSTLELGDSALYLCASSQIGTSAGELFFGEGSRLTVL.

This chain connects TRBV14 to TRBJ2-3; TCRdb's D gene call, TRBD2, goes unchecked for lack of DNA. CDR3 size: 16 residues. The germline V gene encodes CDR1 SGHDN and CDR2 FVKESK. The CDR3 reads CASSQGFKRSTDTQYF.

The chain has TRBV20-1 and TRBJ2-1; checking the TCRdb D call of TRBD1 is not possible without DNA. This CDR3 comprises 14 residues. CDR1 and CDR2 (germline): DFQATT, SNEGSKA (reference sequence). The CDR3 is CSARAQGAYDEQFF.

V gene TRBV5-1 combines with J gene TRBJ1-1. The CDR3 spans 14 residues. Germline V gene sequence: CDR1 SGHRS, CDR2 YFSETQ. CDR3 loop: CASSLALHSYEAFF.

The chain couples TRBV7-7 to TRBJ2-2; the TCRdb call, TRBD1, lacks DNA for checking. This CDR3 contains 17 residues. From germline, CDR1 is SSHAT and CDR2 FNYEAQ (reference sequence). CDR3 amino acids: CASSLGGGTTSAGELFF.

Here the CDR3 reads CASRANSGSSYNEQFF. The rearrangement links TRBV2 to TRBJ2-1; TCRdb reports TRBD2, a call that lacks DNA to check it against. This CDR3 spans 16 amino acids. The germline V gene encodes CDR1 SNHLY and CDR2 FYNNEI.

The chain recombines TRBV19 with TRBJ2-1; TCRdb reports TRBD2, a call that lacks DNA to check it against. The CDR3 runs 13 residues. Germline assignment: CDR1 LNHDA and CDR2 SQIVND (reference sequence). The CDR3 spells CASGTSWYNEQFF.

The chain's CDR3 is CASSFSGRGGPDTQYF. The gene calls are TRBV7-2 and TRBJ2-3; TCRdb designates TRBD1, a call that cannot be tested without DNA. This CDR3 is built from 16 residues. Looked up from germline, CDR1 is SGHTA and CDR2 is FQGNSA.

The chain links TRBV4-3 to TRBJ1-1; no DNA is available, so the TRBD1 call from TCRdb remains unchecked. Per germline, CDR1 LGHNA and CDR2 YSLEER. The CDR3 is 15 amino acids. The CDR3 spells CASSQEGTRNTEAFF.

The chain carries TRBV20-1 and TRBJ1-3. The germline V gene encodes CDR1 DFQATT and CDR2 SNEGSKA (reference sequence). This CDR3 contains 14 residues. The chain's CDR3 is CSARGGYSGNTIYF.

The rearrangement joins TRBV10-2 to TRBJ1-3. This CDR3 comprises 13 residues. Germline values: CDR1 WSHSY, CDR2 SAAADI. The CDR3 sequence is CASRGLSGNTIYF.

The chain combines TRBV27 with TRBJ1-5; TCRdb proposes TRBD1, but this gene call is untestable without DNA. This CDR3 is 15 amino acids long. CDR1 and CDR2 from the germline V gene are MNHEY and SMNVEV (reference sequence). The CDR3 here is CASSLQGGSNQPQHF.

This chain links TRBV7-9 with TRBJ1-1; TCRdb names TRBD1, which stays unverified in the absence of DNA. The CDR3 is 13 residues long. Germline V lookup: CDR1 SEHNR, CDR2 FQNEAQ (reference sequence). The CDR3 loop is CASSIRTGDEAFF.

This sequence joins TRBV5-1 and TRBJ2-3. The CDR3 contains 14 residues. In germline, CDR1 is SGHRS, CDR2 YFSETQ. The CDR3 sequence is CASSVGQPTDTQYF.

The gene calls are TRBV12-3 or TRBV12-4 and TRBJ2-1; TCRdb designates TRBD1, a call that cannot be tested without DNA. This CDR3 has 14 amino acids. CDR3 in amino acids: CASSSWGRVGEQFF.

The CDR3 sequence: CASSLVPGMGTEAFF. The rearrangement uses TRBV5-8 and TRBJ1-1; TCRdb outputs TRBD1, but without DNA this stays unchecked. The germline V gene encodes CDR1 SGHTS and CDR2 YDEGEE. CDR3 length: 15 residues.